These T cell receptor beta chains were read from a single sample in a study of cytomegalovirus exposure and HLA in healthy donors. TCRdb's table, derived via immunoSEQ multiplex PCR, lists solely in-frame clones and lacks some. The sample contains around 120,000 clones, over 80% of which appear only once. Material: PBMCs. The source of these receptors is a boy aged 10-17 years in good health and CMV-seronegative. Both conserved end residues are part of each CDR3. A D gene is named only where the DNA matches it firmly.

- | TRBJ2-2 | TRBV19 | 14 | CASSEGLNTGELFF
TRBD1 | TRBJ1-1 | TRBV27 | 17 | CASSFLPGTAENTEAFF
- | TRBJ1-1 | TRBV7-2 | 14 | CASSLGPGNTEAFF
- | TRBJ1-2 | TRBV2 | 13 | CASRDRGVYGYTF
- | TRBJ2-1 | TRBV29-1 | 12 | CSGRGGYNEQFF
TRBD1 | - | TRBV6-5 | 15 | CASSSGTGDSYEQYF
TRBD2 | TRBJ2-2 | TRBV5-1 | 16 | CASSSQREGVTGELFF
TRBD2 | TRBJ2-3 | TRBV5-1 | 15 | CASSTGLADTDTQYF
- | TRBJ1-2 | TRBV30 | 13 | CAWSVGQWGGYTF
- | TRBJ2-7 | TRBV7-9 | 12 | CASSLSGYEQYF